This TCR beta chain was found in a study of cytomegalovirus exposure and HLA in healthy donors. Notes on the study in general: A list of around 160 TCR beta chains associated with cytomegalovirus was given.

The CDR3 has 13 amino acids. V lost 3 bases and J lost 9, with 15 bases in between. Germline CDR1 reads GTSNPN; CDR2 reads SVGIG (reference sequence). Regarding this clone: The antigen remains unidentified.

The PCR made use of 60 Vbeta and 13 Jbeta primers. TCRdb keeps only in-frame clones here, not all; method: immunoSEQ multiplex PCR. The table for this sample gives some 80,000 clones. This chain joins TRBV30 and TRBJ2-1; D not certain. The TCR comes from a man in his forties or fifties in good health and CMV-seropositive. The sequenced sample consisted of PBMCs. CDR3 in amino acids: CAWSPASNGEQFF. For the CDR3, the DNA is TGTGCCTGGAGCCCCGCCTCGAACGGTGAGCAGTTCTTC.